This T cell receptor (beta chain) was captured by sequencing in a study of blood T cell repertoires in COVID-19. As for the study in general: The origin of the acute and convalescent COVID-19 samples was the United States, Italy and Spain.

The length of the CDR3 is 15 residues. Trimming removed 4 bases from V and 5 bases from J, with 12 bases in between. From germline, CDR1 is MDHEN and CDR2 SYDVKM. The protocol was immunoSEQ multiplex PCR, while the TCRdb copy is restricted to in-frame clones and leaves out a portion. Of about 150,000 clones in the sample, around 83% were seen once. The origin of this receptor is a woman in her forties or fifties with acute or convalescent COVID-19. The sample consisted of peripheral blood. The chain couples TRBV28 to TRBJ2-6, with D perhaps matching TRBD1 (6 bases). CDR3 nucleotide sequence: TGTGCCAGCAGTTCCCAGGGGTTAAGGGCCAACGTCCTGACTTTC. Translated, it gives CASSSQGLRANVLTF.